The rows below give T cell receptor beta chains drawn from one sample of a study of blood T cell repertoires in COVID-19. Using immunoSEQ multiplex PCR, the repertoire was profiled, and TCRdb retains in-frame clones only, with some absent. The sample has almost 350,000 clones; about 90% are singletons. Specimen: PBMCs or T cells enriched from blood (not recorded which). These receptors all stem from a woman aged 25-40 years who had been exposed to COVID-19. The CDR3 runs from the conserved cysteine through the conserved F or W. D genes are given only for firm matches. A clone size is listed for some rows: how often the clone was seen (once, few, many), or a class if it is expanded.

size | D | J | V | DNA | CDR3
NA | TRBD1 | TRBJ1-1 | TRBV27 | TGTGCCAGCAGTTTTAGCAGCGACAGGGTCGGTGTCACTGAAGCTTTCTTT | CASSFSSDRVGVTEAFF
NA | NA | TRBJ1-1 | TRBV30 | TGTGCCTGGGCCCTGACGCAGGGTGAAGCTTTCTTT | CAWALTQGEAFF
NA | NA | TRBJ1-5 | TRBV11-2 | TGTGCCAGCACCATGGGGGCTTATAGCAATCAGCCCCAGCATTTT | CASTMGAYSNQPQHF
NA | NA | TRBJ2-7 | TRBV28 | TGTGCCAGCAGTTTAGGCAGTGCCTACGAGCAGTACTTC | CASSLGSAYEQYF
NA | NA | TRBJ1-4 | TRBV28 | TGTGCCAGCAATCTTCGCGGATCTCGGAGTGAAAAACTGTTTTTT | CASNLRGSRSEKLFF
NA | TRBD1 | TRBJ2-7 | TRBV7-9 | TGTGCCAGCAGCTTAGGTGTTCCCGGACAGGGATCCTACGAGCAGTACTTC | CASSLGVPGQGSYEQYF
NA | NA | TRBJ2-2 | TRBV2 | TGTGCCAGCTCAGGGACCGGGGAGCTGTTTTTT | CASSGTGELFF
once | NA | TRBJ2-1 | TRBV2 | TGTGCCAGCAGCGCCGACTCCAACTCAGTTCTCTTC | CASSADSNSVLF
NA | TRBD2 | TRBJ2-1 | TRBV11-2 | TGTGCCAGCAGCTTATTGGCTAGCGGGTACAATGAGCAGTTCTTC | CASSLLASGYNEQFF
NA | NA | TRBJ2-1 | TRBV6-5 | TGTGCCAGCAGTTCCTCGGGGCCCCTAGAGCAGTTCTTC | CASSSSGPLEQFF
few | TRBD1 | TRBJ1-5 | TRBV24-1 | TGTGCCACCAGTGATAGCCGGGACAGGGATTTCAATCAGCCCCAGCATTTT | CATSDSRDRDFNQPQHF
NA | NA | TRBJ1-1 | TRBV7-6 | TGTGCCAGCAGCCAAGATCGTGGGGACACCGAAGCTTTCTTT | CASSQDRGDTEAFF
NA | NA | TRBJ2-6 | TRBV15 | TGTGCCACCAGCAGGGAACAGGGCCCAGATGGCTCTGGGGCCAACGTCCTGACTTTC | CATSREQGPDGSGANVLTF
NA | NA | TRBJ1-1 | TRBV5-1 | TGCGCCAGCAGTTTAAAACCAGGGGTCACTGAAGCTTTCTTT | CASSLKPGVTEAFF
NA | TRBD1 | TRBJ2-7 | TRBV3-1/TRBV3-2 | TGTGCCAGCAGCTTACAGGGGGCGGCCTACGAGCAGTACTTC | CASSLQGAAYEQYF
NA | TRBD2 | TRBJ2-1 | TRBV28 | TGTGCCAGCAGTCCCGGGACTACACAGCGGGAGCAGTTCTTC | CASSPGTTQREQFF
NA | NA | TRBJ2-3 | TRBV28 | TGTGCCAGCAGTTTTGGGATCCGGGGTACAGATACGCAGTATTTT | CASSFGIRGTDTQYF
NA | TRBD2 | TRBJ2-1 | TRBV9 | TGTGCCAGCAGCGTAGTTGCGGGAGGGCCCTATGAGCAGTTCTTC | CASSVVAGGPYEQFF
NA | NA | TRBJ2-2 | TRBV10-1 | TGCGCCAGCTCAACGAGGGCGGCCGGGGAGCTGTTTTTT | CASSTRAAGELFF
NA | TRBD1 | TRBJ1-4 | TRBV7-9 | TGTGCCAGCAGCAAAGACAGGGCCAGTGAAAAACTGTTTTTT | CASSKDRASEKLFF
NA | TRBD2 | TRBJ2-7 | TRBV5-8 | TGTGCCAGCAATCTAGCGGGAGTGGCGTACGAGCAGTACTTC | CASNLAGVAYEQYF
NA | NA | TRBJ1-5 | TRBV5-1 | TGCGCCAGCAGCTTGTCCGTGCACAGGGCGGCTAGCAATCAGCCCCAGCATTTT | CASSLSVHRAASNQPQHF
NA | TRBD2 | TRBJ2-7 | TRBV10-1 | TGCGCCAGCAGCCGCGGGGGTGCACCGGCTAACGAGCAGTACTTC | CASSRGGAPANEQYF
NA | NA | TRBJ2-2 | TRBV4-2 | TGTGCCAGCAGCCAAGCGGGGGTGAACACCGGGGAGCTGTTTTTT | CASSQAGVNTGELFF
NA | NA | TRBJ2-5 | TRBV19 | TGTGCCAGTCGGTCTAGGGGGTCGGCCCAAGAGACCCAGTACTTC | CASRSRGSAQETQYF
NA | TRBD1 | TRBJ2-4 | TRBV9 | TGTGCCAGCAGCGTAGGGGACAGGGCATTAGCCAAAAACATTCAGTACTTC | CASSVGDRALAKNIQYF
NA | NA | TRBJ2-7 | TRBV5-1 | TGCGCCAGCAGCCCTTTGACAGGATTCTCCTACGAGCAGTACTTC | CASSPLTGFSYEQYF
NA | NA | TRBJ1-2 | TRBV28 | TGTGCCAGCAGGTCCAGCCCCCGGGGATATGGCTACACCTTC | CASRSSPRGYGYTF
NA | NA | TRBJ2-7 | TRBV7-3 | TGTGCCAGCAGCCCACCCGGCTCCTACGAGCAGTACTTC | CASSPPGSYEQYF
NA | NA | TRBJ1-5 | TRBV5-5 | TGTGCCAGCAATCGAGGCGGGTCAAATCAGCCCCAGCATTTT | CASNRGGSNQPQHF
NA | TRBD1 | TRBJ2-6 | TRBV5-6 | TGTGCCAGCAGCTTCGAGTGGACAGGGGCCTCTGGGGCCAACGTCCTGACTTTC | CASSFEWTGASGANVLTF
NA | TRBD1 | TRBJ1-4 | TRBV19 | TGTGCCAGTAGTAGCGGGACAGCCGTAATGAAGGAAAAACTGTTTTTT | CASSSGTAVMKEKLFF
NA | TRBD2 | TRBJ2-3 | TRBV7-2 | TGTGCCAGCAGCCATCGGGGGGGAGCGGCAGATACGCAGTATTTT | CASSHRGGAADTQYF
once | TRBD1 | TRBJ1-4 | TRBV28 | TGTGCCAGCAGTATCCCGGACAGGGCAACTAATGAAAAACTGTTTTTT | CASSIPDRATNEKLFF
NA | NA | TRBJ2-1 | TRBV30 | TGCTGCAGCGGCTCCTACAATGAGCAGTTCTTC | CCSGSYNEQFF
NA | NA | TRBJ2-7 | TRBV15 | TGTGCCACCAGCAGAGATCTACTCCCCGGGAATGAGCAGTACTTC | CATSRDLLPGNEQYF
NA | NA | TRBJ2-5 | TRBV27 | TGTGCCAGCAGTTTATCAGACAGTTCCCAAGAGACCCAGTACTTC | CASSLSDSSQETQYF
NA | NA | TRBJ1-3 | TRBV11-2 | TGTGCCAGCAGCTTAGGTGGACTTGCCTCTGGAAACACCATATATTTT | CASSLGGLASGNTIYF
NA | NA | TRBJ1-3 | TRBV11-2 | TGTGCCAGCAGCTTAGCGGGTTCACTGGACACCATATATTTT | CASSLAGSLDTIYF
NA | TRBD1 | TRBJ1-4 | TRBV6-5 | TGTGCCAGCAGGGGGACAGCAACAACTAATGAAAAACTGTTTTTT | CASRGTATTNEKLFF
NA | TRBD1 | TRBJ1-4 | TRBV2 | TGTGCCAGCAGTCCGGACAGGGGGCACGAAAAACTGTTTTTT | CASSPDRGHEKLFF
NA | TRBD1 | TRBJ2-7 | TRBV28 | TGTGCCAGCAGTCAGCTTCCGGGACAGGGTTTCGAGCAGTACTTC | CASSQLPGQGFEQYF
NA | TRBD1 | TRBJ2-5 | TRBV9 | TGTGCCAGCAGCGTAGATGTAGGGGGCTATGTCCAAGAGACCCAGTACTTC | CASSVDVGGYVQETQYF
NA | TRBD1 | TRBJ1-4 | TRBV11-2 | TGTGCCAGCAGCCTAACCAGGACAGGGGAACTGTTTTTT | CASSLTRTGELFF
NA | NA | TRBJ2-7 | TRBV15 | TGTGCCACCAGCAGAGAGCAGGGGACCAGCTACGAGCAGTACTTC | CATSREQGTSYEQYF
few | NA | TRBJ2-1 | TRBV10-2 | TGCGCCAGCATACCGGGACTGCAAAACAATGAGCAGTTCTTC | CASIPGLQNNEQFF
NA | TRBD1 | TRBJ1-1 | TRBV27 | TGTGCCAGTCGGGACAGGGGGGCGAACACTGAAGCTTTCTTT | CASRDRGANTEAFF
NA | NA | TRBJ2-7 | TRBV5-6 | TGTGCCAGCAGCCCGACAGGCTTGGGCGGCGAGCAGTACTTC | CASSPTGLGGEQYF
once | NA | TRBJ1-2 | TRBV7-9 | TGTGCCAGCAGCTTAGAGGCAGGGAGGGGCTACACCTTC | CASSLEAGRGYTF
NA | NA | TRBJ1-6 | TRBV7-2 | TGTGCCAGCAGCTTAGTCCCGGGGGGCGGGGGTTCACCCCTCCACTTT | CASSLVPGGGGSPLHF
NA | NA | TRBJ2-2 | TRBV2 | TGTGCCAGCAGTGGAAGGGGTTGGACCGGGGAGCTGTTTTTT | CASSGRGWTGELFF
NA | TRBD2 | TRBJ2-1 | TRBV19 | TGTGCCAGTAGTAGCCTAGCGGGAGGGCCGGGCTCCTACAATGAGCAGTTCTTC | CASSSLAGGPGSYNEQFF
once | NA | TRBJ1-1 | TRBV27 | TGTGCCAGCAGTCCAAGCTCGACTGAGGCTTTCTTT | CASSPSSTEAFF
NA | NA | TRBJ2-3 | TRBV28 | TGTGCCAGCAGTACCCGGTTAATAAGCACAGATACGCAGTATTTT | CASSTRLISTDTQYF